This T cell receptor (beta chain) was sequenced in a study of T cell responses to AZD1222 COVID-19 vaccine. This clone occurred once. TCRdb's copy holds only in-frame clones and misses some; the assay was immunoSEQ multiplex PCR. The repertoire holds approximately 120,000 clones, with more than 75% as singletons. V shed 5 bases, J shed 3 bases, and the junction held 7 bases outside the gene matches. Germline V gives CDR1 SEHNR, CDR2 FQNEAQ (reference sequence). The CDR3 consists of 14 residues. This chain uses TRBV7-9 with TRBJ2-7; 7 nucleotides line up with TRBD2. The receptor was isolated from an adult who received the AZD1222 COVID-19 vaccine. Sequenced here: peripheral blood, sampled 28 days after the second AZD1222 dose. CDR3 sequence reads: CASSGRLAGYEQYF. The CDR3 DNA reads TGTGCCAGCAGCGGTAGACTAGCTGGCTACGAGCAGTACTTC.